The rows below give T cell receptor beta chains drawn from one sample of a study of beta chain features in type 1 diabetes. The data were produced by immunoSEQ multiplex PCR, yet TCRdb's version contains in-frame clones alone and is incomplete. The sample yields 200,000 to 250,000 clones, approximately 14% seen once. Sequenced: naive CD4+ T cells from blood. The receptors originated from a man aged 25-45 years with type 1 diabetes. Both conserved end residues are part of each CDR3. A D gene is named only where the DNA matches it firmly. The size field is filled for only some rows; it gives once, few, many or a size class.

TRBD2	TRBV5-1	TRBJ2-1	few	TGCGCCAGCAGCTTATCTTCGGCTAGCGGGCGACTAGGGGAGCAGTTCTTC	CASSLSSASGRLGEQFF
TRBD2	TRBV23-1	TRBJ2-1	few	TGCGCCAGCAGTCACCTGGGACTAGCGGGAGGGCCCGATGAGCAGTTCTTC	CASSHLGLAGGPDEQFF
-	TRBV19	TRBJ2-5	-	TGTGCCAGTAGTAAAGACAGCCAAGAGACCCAGTACTTC	CASSKDSQETQYF
TRBD2	TRBV19	TRBJ2-1	-	TGTGCCAGTAGTAACCCCGGAGGGACTAGCTACAATGAGCAGTTCTTC	CASSNPGGTSYNEQFF
TRBD1	TRBV2	TRBJ1-1	-	TGTGCCAGCAGCCTGACAGGGGGCGAGACTGAAGCTTTCTTT	CASSLTGGETEAFF
-	TRBV11-2	TRBJ2-5	-	TGTGCCAGCAGCCCAGGGCACCAAGAGACCCAGTACTTC	CASSPGHQETQYF
TRBD2	TRBV29-1	TRBJ2-1	-	TGCAGCGTTGCCGCCAGCGGGGGACCTCCCCCCCCGTTCTTC	CSVAASGGPPPPFF
TRBD1	TRBV4-2	TRBJ1-2	-	TGTGCCAGCAGCCAAGGAGGGGGCCTTAACTATGGCTACACCTTC	CASSQGGGLNYGYTF
-	TRBV30	TRBJ1-2	-	TGTGCCCTAAACGCGGGGCCACTGCGGAGGGGCTACACCTTC	CALNAGPLRRGYTF
TRBD2	TRBV27	TRBJ2-7	-	TGTGCCAGCAGGGCCGGGACTAGCGGCACCTACGAGCAGTACTTC	CASRAGTSGTYEQYF
-	TRBV9	TRBJ2-7	-	TGTGCCAGCGGTAACAGCAACACCTACGAGCAGTACTTC	CASGNSNTYEQYF
-	TRBV6-1	TRBJ2-7	-	TGTGCCAGCAATCCTCGCAGAACTAACTACGAGCAGTACTTC	CASNPRRTNYEQYF
-	TRBV19	TRBJ1-1	few	TGTGCCAGTAGTGAGCCTGGGGGGAGCACTGAAGCTTTCTTT	CASSEPGGSTEAFF
TRBD1	TRBV30	TRBJ2-2	-	TGTGCCTGGAGCAGCCTTACAGGGGCAGGGGAGCTGTTTTTT	CAWSSLTGAGELFF
-	TRBV6-5	TRBJ2-7	-	TGTGCCAGCAGTTCCCAAACAACAGGGTACTACGAGCAGTACTTC	CASSSQTTGYYEQYF
-	TRBV14	TRBJ2-7	-	TGTGCCAGCAGCCCGACCGGGACCTACGAGCAGTACTTC	CASSPTGTYEQYF
-	TRBV30	TRBJ1-2	-	TGTGCCTGGTGGAGGAGGGTCCCTACGGGAGGCTACACCTTC	CAWWRRVPTGGYTF
TRBD2	TRBV4-1	TRBJ2-3	few	TGCGCCAGCAGCCAAGATCCGAAGGTAGCGGGGGGGACTAGCACAGATACGCAGTATTTT	CASSQDPKVAGGTSTDTQYF
-	TRBV5-6	TRBJ2-7	-	TGTGCCAGCAGCACATTCTCCTACGAGCAGTACTTC	CASSTFSYEQYF
-	TRBV7-9	TRBJ2-7	-	TGTGCCAGCAGCTTCCTACAGGGGGGGGACTACGAGCAGTACTTC	CASSFLQGGDYEQYF
TRBD1	TRBV30	TRBJ2-3	-	TGTGCCTGGAGGAAGGGGACAGGGGCGGCAGATACGCAGTATTTT	CAWRKGTGAADTQYF
-	TRBV10-3	TRBJ1-1	-	TGTGCCACCATGGACACCAGGGCCACTGAAGCTTTCTTT	CATMDTRATEAFF
-	TRBV25-1	TRBJ2-7	-	TGTGCCAGCAGCGGCGCAGGGGACTACGAGCAGTACTTC	CASSGAGDYEQYF
-	TRBV29-1	TRBJ1-1	-	TGCAGCGTTGCGGCGGGGGGCCTGAACACTGAAGCTTTCTTT	CSVAAGGLNTEAFF
TRBD1	TRBV7-9	TRBJ2-1	few	TGTGCCAGCAGCTTAGTTAGGGGACAGGGCTCCTACAATGAGCAGTTCTTC	CASSLVRGQGSYNEQFF
TRBD1	TRBV5-1	TRBJ2-5	-	TGCGCCAGCAGCCTGGGGGACAGGGGACAGACCCAGTACTTC	CASSLGDRGQTQYF
TRBD1	TRBV30	TRBJ2-3	-	TGTGCCTGGAGCCCGGGGACAGGGGTTAGCACAGATACGCAGTATTTT	CAWSPGTGVSTDTQYF